This T cell receptor (beta chain) was captured by sequencing in a study of T cells in Graves' hyperthyroidism and ophthalmopathy. These patients, aged 18 to 65, had recently diagnosed hyperthyroidism lasting under 2 months. Diagnostic decisions used clinical symptoms, serum thyroxine and TRAb, thyroid ultrasound and orbital computed tomography. CDR3 length: 16 residues. In germline, CDR1 is MNHEY, CDR2 SVGAGI. After removal of 0 bases from V and 2 bases from J, the junction contained 5 bases not matched to a gene. Amplification of TCR beta CDR3 regions was performed using RNA transcripts as template. Using the HTBI primer set, a first-round RT-PCR was run on the TCR CDR3. MiXCR was run by TCRdb on the multiplex PCR reads, yielding one entry per CDR3 protein. This table holds about 720,000 distinct CDR3 sequences, around 17% found once. At least ten counts were recorded for this clonotype.

The receptor's source is a man between 18 and 35 years old with Graves' hyperthyroidism. The chain is built from TRBV6-5 and TRBJ2-3; 7 bases fit TRBD2. Sequenced: blood. CDR3 sequence (DNA): TGTGCCAGCAGTTACTCGATTGCGGGAGTCACAGATACGCAGTATTTT. It yields the protein CASSYSIAGVTDTQYF.